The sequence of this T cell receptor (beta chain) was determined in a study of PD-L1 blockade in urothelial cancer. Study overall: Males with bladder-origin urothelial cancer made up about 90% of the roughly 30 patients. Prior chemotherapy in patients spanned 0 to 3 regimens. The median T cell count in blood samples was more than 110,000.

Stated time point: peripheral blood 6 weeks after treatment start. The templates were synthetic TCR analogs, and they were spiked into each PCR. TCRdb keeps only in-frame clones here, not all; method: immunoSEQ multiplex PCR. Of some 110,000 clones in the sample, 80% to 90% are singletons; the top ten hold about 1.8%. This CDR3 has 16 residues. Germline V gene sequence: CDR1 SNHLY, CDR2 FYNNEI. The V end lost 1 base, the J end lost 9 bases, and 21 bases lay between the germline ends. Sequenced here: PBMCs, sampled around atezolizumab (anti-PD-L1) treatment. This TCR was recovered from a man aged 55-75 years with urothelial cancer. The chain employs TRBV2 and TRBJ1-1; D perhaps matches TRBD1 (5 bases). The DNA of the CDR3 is TGTGCCAGCAGTGAAGAGGGAAGGGGACTCTATTCCAAAGCTTTCTTT. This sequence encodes CASSEEGRGLYSKAFF.